This T cell receptor (beta chain) was sequenced for a study of metastatic and nonmetastatic thyroid tumors. Across the whole study: The comparison covered peripheral blood and tumor or nodule tissue in malignant and benign thyroid patients.

All patients were untreated before thyroid surgery. Trimming took 3 bases from V and 4 from J, leaving 18 bases between them. The CDR3 sequence is 16 residues long. Germline V gene lookup returns CDR1 SGHRS and CDR2 YFSETQ. TCRdb redid the clone calls on the PCR reads using MiXCR. The data contain over 30,000 clones, roughly a sixth of them seen just once; the ten biggest clones take up under 15%. The rearrangement joins TRBV5-1 to TRBJ2-3, with D perhaps given as TRBD1 or TRBD2 (5 bases each). The sample comprised blood. The source is a male donor with papillary thyroid cancer or a benign thyroid nodule (not recorded which). Some clones in this sample may be carry-over from other donors' samples. The CDR3 loop reads CASSCTGQRGSDTQYF. DNA for the CDR3: TGCGCCAGCAGCTGTACGGGGCAGCGTGGCTCAGATACGCAGTATTTT. The full variable domain, completed using reference TRBV5-1 and TRBJ2-3, is KAGVTQTPRYLIKTRGQQVTLSCSPISGHRSVSWYQQTPGQGLQFLFEYFSETQRNKGNFPGRFSGRQFSNSRSEMNVSTLELGDSALYLCASSCTGQRGSDTQYFGPGTRLTVL.